A single T cell receptor beta chain is shown here with its context. Its antigen is not known. This specimen comes from a study of shared clonotypes between healthy human individuals. Whole-study results and caveats: A few donors held about 5% of naive CD4 clonotypes in common. Having only a few donors restricted how much genetic and exposure-history diversity was captured. Non-shared clonotypes displayed generation probabilities falling below those of clonotypes present in all four donors. Even with large depth, rarefaction showed that sorted-subset sequencing was incomplete.

Clones were sequenced by immunoSEQ multiplex PCR, and TCRdb holds only the in-frame ones, with some missing. The sample includes around 2.5 million clones, 80% to 95% seen only once; the top ten take 0.36%. CDR1 is LNHNV, CDR2 YYDKDF, per germline (reference sequence). V was pared by 0 bases and J by 1 base, with 11 bases between. The CDR3 is made up of 16 amino acids. This chain uses TRBV15 with TRBJ2-3; D is possibly TRBD2 (6 bases). What was sequenced was naive CD4+ T cells from PBMCs. The subset denotes: CD45RA+ positively selected. The TCR originated in a man aged 18 to 29 in good health. Some clones in this sample may be carry-over from other donors' samples. In nucleotides, the CDR3 is TGTGCCACCAGCAGAGATTTGTTAGCGGGCACAGATACGCAGTATTTT. Amino acids: CATSRDLLAGTDTQYF.